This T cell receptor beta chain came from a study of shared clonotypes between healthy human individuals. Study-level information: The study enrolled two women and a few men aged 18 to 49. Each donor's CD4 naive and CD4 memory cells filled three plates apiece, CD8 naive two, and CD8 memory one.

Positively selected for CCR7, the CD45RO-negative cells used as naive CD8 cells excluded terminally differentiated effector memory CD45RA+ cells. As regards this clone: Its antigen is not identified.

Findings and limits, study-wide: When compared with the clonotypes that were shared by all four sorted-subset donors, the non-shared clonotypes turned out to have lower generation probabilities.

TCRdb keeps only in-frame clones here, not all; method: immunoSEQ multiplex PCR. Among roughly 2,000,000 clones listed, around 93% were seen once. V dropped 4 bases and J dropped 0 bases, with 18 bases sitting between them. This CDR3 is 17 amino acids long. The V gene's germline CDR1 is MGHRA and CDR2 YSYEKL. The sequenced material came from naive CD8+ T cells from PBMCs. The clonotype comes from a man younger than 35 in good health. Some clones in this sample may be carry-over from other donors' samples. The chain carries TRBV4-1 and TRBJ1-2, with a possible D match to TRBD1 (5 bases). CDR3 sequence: CASSLLSGTSTNYGYTF. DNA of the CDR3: TGCGCCAGCAGCCTCCTCTCGGGGACTTCAACTAACTATGGCTACACCTTC.